This T cell receptor (beta chain) is drawn from a study of response to subunit inactivated influenza vaccine. General observations from the study: Authors suggested that a seasonal influenza vaccination recruits few new T cells each time.

This clonotype was seen many times. Its antigen remains unknown. TCRdb passed the RT-PCR reads through MiXCR, listing each CDR3 protein once. The repertoire holds fewer than 800,000 distinct CDR3 sequences, with about a sixth as singletons. Between the trimmed V and J ends, which lost 4 bases and 0 bases, there was a span of 7 bases. The CDR3 consists of 14 residues. V is TRBV12-3 or TRBV12-4 and J is TRBJ1-5; D unresolved. This TCR was recovered from a man aged 45-65 years who received an inactivated influenza vaccine. The source was PBMCs from blood, collected roughly 13 days after vaccination. The CDR3 is CASSSSLSNQPQHF. The CDR3 DNA reads as TGTGCCAGCAGTTCATCTCTTAGCAATCAGCCCCAGCATTTT.